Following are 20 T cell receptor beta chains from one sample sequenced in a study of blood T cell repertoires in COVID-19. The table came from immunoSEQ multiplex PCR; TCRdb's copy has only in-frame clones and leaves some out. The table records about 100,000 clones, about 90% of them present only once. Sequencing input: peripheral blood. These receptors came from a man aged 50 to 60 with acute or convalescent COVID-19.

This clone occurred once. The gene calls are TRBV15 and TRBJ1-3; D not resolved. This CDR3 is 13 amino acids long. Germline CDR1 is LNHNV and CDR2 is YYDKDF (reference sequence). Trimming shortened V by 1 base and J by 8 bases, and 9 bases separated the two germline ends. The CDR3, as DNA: TGTGCCACCAGCAGAGGGGTCGAGGACACCATATATTTT. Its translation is CATSRGVEDTIYF.

The CDR3 here is CASSLDPNTDTQYF. The CDR3 nucleotides are TGCGCCAGCAGCTTGGATCCTAACACAGATACGCAGTATTTT. The rearrangement links TRBV5-1 to TRBJ2-3; D ambiguous. The CDR3 spans 14 residues. V was clipped by 0 bases and J by 2 bases, with 7 bases between them. Germline CDR1 SGHRS, CDR2 YFSETQ.

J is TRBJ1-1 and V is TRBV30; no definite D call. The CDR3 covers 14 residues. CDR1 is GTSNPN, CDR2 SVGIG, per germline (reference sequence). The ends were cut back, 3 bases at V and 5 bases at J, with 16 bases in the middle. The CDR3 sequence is CAWRLGNWRTEAFF. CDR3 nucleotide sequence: TGTGCCTGGAGACTTGGCAACTGGAGGACTGAAGCTTTCTTT.

The chain's CDR3 is CASSRRDSSYEQYF. CDR3 in DNA: TGTGCCAGTAGTAGGCGGGACAGCTCCTACGAGCAGTACTTC. The chain employs TRBV19 and TRBJ2-7, with a weak D call TRBD1 (7 bases). Germline loops: CDR1 LNHDA, CDR2 SQIVND (reference sequence). This CDR3 contains 14 residues. The ends were cut back, 4 bases at V and 0 bases at J, with 10 bases in the middle.

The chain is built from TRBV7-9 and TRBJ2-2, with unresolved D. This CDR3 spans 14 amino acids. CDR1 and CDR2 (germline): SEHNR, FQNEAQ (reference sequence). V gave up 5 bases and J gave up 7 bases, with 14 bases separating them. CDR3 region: CASSRLAGSGELFF. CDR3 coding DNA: TGTGCCAGCAGCCGGCTCGCAGGCAGCGGGGAGCTGTTTTTT. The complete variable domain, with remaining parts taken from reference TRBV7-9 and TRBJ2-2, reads DTGVSQNPRHKITKRGQNVTFRCDPISEHNRLYWYRQTLGQGPEFLTYFQNEAQLEKSRLLSDRFSAERPKGSFSTLEIQRTEQGDSAMYLCASSRLAGSGELFFGEGSRLTVL.

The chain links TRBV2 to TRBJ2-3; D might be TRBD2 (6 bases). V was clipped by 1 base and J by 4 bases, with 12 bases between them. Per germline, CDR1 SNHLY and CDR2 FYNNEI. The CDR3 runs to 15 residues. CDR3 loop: CASSEGQGGPDTQYF. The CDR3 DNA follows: TGTGCCAGCAGTGAAGGGCAGGGAGGCCCAGATACGCAGTATTTT.

CDR3 nucleotides: TGTGCCAGCAGCTTAAGGGAGATCGCTGAAGCTTTCTTT. Translation gives CASSLREIAEAFF. The genes are TRBV7-9 and TRBJ1-1, with D uncertain. This CDR3 region has 13 residues. V was clipped by 2 bases and J by 6 bases, with 10 bases between them. Germline V lookup: CDR1 SEHNR, CDR2 FQNEAQ (reference sequence).

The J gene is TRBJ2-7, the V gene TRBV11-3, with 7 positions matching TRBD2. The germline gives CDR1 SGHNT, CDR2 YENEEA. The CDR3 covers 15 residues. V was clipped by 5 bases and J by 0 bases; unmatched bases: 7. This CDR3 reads CASSISGVDSYEQYF. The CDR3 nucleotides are TGTGCCAGCAGCATAAGCGGGGTGGACTCCTACGAGCAGTACTTC.

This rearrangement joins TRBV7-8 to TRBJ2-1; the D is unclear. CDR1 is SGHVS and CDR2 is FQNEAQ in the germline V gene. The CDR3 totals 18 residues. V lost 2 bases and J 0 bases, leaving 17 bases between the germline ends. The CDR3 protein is CASSLRRLPVSSYNEQFF. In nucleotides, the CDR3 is TGTGCCAGCAGCTTAAGGCGGCTACCCGTAAGCTCCTACAATGAGCAGTTCTTC.

The CDR3, as DNA: TGTGCCAGCAGCCTCGCGGGTTCACCCCTCCACTTT. Encoded protein: CASSLAGSPLHF. The chain is built from TRBV9 and TRBJ1-6; no reliable D call. With 4 bases removed from V and 9 bases from J, the gap between germline ends came to 8 bases. The V gene's germline CDR1 is SGDLS and CDR2 YYNGEE. The length of the CDR3 is 12 residues.

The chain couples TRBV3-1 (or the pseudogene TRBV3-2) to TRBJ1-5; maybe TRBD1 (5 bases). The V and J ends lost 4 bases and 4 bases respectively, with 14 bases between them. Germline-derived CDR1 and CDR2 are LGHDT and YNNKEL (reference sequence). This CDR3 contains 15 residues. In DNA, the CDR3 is TGTGCCAGCAGCCTAGGGGATTCGGCTAATCAGCCCCAGCATTTT. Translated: CASSLGDSANQPQHF.

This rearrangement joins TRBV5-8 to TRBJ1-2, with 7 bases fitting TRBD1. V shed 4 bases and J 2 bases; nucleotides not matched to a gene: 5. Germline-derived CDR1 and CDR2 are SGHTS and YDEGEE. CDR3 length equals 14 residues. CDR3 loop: CASSLRDRNYGYTF. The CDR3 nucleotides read TGTGCCAGCAGCCTCCGGGACAGAAACTATGGCTACACCTTC.

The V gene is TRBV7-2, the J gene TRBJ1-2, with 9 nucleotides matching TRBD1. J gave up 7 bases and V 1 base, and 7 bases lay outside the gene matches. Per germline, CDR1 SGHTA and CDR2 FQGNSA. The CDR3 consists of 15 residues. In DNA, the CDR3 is TGTGCCAGCAGCTTAGTTGAACAGGGGGCGATTGGCTACACCTTC. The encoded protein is CASSLVEQGAIGYTF. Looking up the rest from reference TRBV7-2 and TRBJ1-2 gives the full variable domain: GAGVSQSPSNKVTEKGKDVELRCDPISGHTALYWYRQSLGQGLEFLIYFQGNSAPDKSGLPSDRFSAERTGGSVSTLTIQRTQQEDSAVYLCASSLVEQGAIGYTFGSGTRLTVV.

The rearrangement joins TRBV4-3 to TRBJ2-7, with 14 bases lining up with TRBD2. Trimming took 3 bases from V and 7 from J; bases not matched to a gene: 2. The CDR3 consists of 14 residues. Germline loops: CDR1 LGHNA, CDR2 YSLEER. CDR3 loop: CASSHRTSGGEQYF. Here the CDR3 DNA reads TGCGCCAGCAGCCACCGGACTAGCGGGGGGGAGCAGTACTTC.

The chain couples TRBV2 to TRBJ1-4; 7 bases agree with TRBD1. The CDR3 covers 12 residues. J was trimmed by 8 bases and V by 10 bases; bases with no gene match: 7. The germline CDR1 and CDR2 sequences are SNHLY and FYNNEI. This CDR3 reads CATTGEREKLFF. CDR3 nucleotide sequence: TGTGCCACCACAGGGGAAAGGGAAAAACTGTTTTTT.

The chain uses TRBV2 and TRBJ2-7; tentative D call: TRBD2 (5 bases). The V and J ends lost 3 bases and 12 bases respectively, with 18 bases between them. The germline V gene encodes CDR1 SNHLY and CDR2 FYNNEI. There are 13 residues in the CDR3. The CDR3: CASSDWVARSLYF. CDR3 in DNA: TGTGCCAGCAGTGATTGGGTAGCGCGAAGTCTGTACTTC.

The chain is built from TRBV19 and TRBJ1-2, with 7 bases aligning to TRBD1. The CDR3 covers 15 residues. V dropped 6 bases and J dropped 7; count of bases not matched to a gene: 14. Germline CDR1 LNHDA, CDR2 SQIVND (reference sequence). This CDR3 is CASSPRPQGEAGYTF. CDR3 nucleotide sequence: TGTGCCAGTAGCCCCCGCCCTCAGGGGGAGGCTGGCTACACCTTC.

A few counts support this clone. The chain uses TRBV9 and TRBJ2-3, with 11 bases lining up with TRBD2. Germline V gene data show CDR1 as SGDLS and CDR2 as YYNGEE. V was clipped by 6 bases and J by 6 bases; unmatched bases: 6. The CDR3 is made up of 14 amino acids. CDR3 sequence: CASTLAGGADTQYF. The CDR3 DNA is TGTGCCAGCACGCTAGCGGGGGGTGCGGATACGCAGTATTTT.

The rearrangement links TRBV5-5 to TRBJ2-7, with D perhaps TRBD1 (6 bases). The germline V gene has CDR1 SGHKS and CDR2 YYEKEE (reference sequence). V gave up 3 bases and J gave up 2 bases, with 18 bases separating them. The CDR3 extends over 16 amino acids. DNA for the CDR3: TGTGCCAGCAGCTCCACAGGGTCGAGGGTAACCTACGAGCAGTACTTC. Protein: CASSSTGSRVTYEQYF.

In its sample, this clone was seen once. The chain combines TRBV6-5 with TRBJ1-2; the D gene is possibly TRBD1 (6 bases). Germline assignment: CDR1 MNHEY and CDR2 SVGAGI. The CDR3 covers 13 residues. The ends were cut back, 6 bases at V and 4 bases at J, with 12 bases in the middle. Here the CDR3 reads CASSRDTLYGYTF. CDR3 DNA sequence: TGTGCCAGCAGCCGGGACACCCTCTATGGCTACACCTTC.